The sequence of this TCR beta chain was determined in a study of breast tumors, draining lymph nodes, adjacent tissues. General study findings and limits: Compared with basal-like, luminal-like tumors shared significantly more repertoire with nontumor tissue.

Samples came from axillary lymph nodes draining the breast cancer. TCRdb reprocessed the multiplex PCR reads via MiXCR and lists one record per CDR3 protein. Found here are about 270,000 distinct CDR3 sequences, 30% to 35% of them singletons; the top ten hold around 1%. This clonotype was observed many times. Antigen specificity is unknown. V lost 6 bases and J lost 7; bases outside the gene matches: 2. This CDR3 has 12 residues. The germline CDR1 and CDR2 sequences are SGHTS and YDEGEE. Source material: axillary lymph node tissue. The origin of this receptor is a female donor with breast cancer. Some clones in this sample may be carry-over from other donors' samples. This rearrangement joins TRBV5-8 to TRBJ2-1; 9 positions match TRBD2. CDR3 residues: CASTGLANEQFF. Here the CDR3 DNA reads TGTGCCAGCACGGGACTAGCAAATGAGCAGTTCTTC.